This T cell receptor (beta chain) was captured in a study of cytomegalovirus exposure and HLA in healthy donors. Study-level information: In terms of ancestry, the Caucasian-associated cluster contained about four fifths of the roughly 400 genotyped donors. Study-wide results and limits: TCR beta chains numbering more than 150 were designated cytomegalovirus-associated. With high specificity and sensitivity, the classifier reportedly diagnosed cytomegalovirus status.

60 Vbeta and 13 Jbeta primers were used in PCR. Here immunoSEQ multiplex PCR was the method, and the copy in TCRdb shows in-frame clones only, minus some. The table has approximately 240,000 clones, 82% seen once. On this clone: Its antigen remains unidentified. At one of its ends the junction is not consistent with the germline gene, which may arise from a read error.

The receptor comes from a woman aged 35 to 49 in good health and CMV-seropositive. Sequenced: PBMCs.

The CDR3, as DNA: TGTTCCAGCAGCCCGACAGAACTGAACACTGAAGCTTTCTTT. Encoded protein: CSSSPTELNTEAFF. The gene calls are TRBV7-9 and TRBJ1-1, with D perhaps matching TRBD1 (5 bases). The germline CDR1 and CDR2 sequences are SEHNR and FQNEAQ (reference sequence). The CDR3 extends over 14 amino acids.